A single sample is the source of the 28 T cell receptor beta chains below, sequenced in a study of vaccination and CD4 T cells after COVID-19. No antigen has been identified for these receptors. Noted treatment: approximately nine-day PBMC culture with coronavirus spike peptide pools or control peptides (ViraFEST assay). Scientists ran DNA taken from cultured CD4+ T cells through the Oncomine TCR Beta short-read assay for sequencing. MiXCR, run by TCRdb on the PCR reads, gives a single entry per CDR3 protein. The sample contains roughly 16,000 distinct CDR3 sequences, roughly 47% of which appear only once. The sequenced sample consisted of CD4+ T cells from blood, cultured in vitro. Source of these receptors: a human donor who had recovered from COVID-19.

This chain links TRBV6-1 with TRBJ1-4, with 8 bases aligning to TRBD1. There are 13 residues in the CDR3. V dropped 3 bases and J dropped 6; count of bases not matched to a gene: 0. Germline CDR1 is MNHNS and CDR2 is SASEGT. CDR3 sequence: CASSEDRDEKLFF. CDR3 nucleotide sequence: TGTGCCAGCAGTGAGGACAGGGATGAAAAACTGTTTTTT.

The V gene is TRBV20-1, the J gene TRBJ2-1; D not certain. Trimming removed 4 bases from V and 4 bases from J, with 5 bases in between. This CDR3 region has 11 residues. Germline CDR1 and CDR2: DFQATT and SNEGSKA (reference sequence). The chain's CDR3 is CSANVYNEQFF. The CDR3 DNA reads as TGCAGTGCTAACGTGTACAATGAGCAGTTCTTC.

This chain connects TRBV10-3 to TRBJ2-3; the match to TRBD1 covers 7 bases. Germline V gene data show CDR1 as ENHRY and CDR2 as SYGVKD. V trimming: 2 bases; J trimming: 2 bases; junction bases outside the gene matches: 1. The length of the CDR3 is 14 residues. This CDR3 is CAISETGVTDTQYF. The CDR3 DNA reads TGTGCCATCAGTGAGACAGGGGTCACAGATACGCAGTATTTT.

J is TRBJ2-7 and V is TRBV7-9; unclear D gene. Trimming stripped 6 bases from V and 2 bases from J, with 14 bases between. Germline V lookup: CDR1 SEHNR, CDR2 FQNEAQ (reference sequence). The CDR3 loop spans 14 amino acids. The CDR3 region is CASSLTLLTYEQYF. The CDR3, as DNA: TGTGCCAGCAGTTTGACCCTCCTAACCTACGAGCAGTACTTC. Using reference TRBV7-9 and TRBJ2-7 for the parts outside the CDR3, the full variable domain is DTGVSQNPRHKITKRGQNVTFRCDPISEHNRLYWYRQTLGQGPEFLTYFQNEAQLEKSRLLSDRFSAERPKGSFSTLEIQRTEQGDSAMYLCASSLTLLTYEQYFGPGTRLTVT.

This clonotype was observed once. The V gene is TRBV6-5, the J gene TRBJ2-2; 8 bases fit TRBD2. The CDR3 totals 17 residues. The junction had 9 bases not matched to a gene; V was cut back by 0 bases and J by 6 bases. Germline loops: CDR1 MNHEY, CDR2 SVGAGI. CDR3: CASSYSRSSGVPGELFF. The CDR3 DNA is TGTGCCAGCAGTTACTCGCGAAGTAGCGGGGTCCCCGGGGAGCTGTTTTTT.

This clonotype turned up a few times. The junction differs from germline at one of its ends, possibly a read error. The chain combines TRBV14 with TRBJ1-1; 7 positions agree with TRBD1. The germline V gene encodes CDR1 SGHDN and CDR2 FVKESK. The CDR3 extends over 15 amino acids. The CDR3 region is CASSQRQGMNTEAFF. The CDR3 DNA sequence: TGTGCCAGCAGCCAACGACAGGGAATGAACACTGAAGCTTTTTTT.

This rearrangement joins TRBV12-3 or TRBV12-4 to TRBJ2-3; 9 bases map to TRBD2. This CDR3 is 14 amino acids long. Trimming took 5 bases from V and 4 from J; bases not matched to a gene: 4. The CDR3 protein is CASSTTSGSDTQYF. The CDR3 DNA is TGTGCCAGCAGTACGACTAGCGGATCAGATACGCAGTATTTT.

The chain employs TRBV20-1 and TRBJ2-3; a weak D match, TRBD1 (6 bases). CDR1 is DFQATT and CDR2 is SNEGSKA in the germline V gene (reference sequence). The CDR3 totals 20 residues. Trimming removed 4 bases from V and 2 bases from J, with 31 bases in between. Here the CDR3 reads CSATFHILEQGYFYTDTQYF. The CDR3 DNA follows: TGCAGTGCTACATTTCATATTCTCGAACAGGGTTATTTCTACACAGATACGCAGTATTTT.

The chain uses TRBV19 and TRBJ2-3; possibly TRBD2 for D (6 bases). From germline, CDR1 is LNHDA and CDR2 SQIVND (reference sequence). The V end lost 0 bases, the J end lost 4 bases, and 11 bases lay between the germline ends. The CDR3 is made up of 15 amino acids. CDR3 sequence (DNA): TGTGCCAGTAGTATAGACGGGAGATGGGCAGATACGCAGTATTTT. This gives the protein CASSIDGRWADTQYF.

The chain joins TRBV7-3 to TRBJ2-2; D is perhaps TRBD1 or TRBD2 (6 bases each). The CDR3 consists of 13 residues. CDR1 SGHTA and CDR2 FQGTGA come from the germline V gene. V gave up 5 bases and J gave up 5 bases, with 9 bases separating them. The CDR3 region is CASSRGGTGELFF. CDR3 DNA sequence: TGTGCCAGCAGCCGAGGGGGGACCGGGGAGCTGTTTTTT. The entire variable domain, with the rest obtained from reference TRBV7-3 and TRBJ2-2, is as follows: GAGVSQTPSNKVTEKGKYVELRCDPISGHTALYWYRQSLGQGPEFLIYFQGTGAADDSGLPNDRFFAVRPEGSVSTLKIQRTERGDSAVYLCASSRGGTGELFFGEGSRLTVL.

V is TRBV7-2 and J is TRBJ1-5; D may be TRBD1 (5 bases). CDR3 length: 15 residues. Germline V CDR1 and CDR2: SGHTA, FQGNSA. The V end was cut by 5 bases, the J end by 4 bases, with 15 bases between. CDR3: CASSRTGLENQPQHF. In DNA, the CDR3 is TGTGCCAGCAGCCGTACGGGACTGGAAAATCAGCCCCAGCATTTT.

The DNA of the CDR3 is TGTGCCATCAGCGGACAGCATGGGAGCTCCTATAATTCACCCCTCCACTTT. This codes for CAISGQHGSSYNSPLHF. This rearrangement joins TRBV10-3 to TRBJ1-6, with D maybe TRBD1 (6 bases). This CDR3 is built from 17 residues. Germline V gives CDR1 ENHRY, CDR2 SYGVKD. The V and J ends lost 6 bases and 0 bases respectively, with 15 bases between them.

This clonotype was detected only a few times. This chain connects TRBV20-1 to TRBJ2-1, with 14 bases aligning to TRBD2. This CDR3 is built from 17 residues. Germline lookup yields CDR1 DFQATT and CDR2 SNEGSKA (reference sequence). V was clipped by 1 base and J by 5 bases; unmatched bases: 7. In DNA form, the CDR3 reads TGCAGTGCTAGAGGGGATGGGACTAGCGGGAGAGACAATGAGCAGTTCTTC. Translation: CSARGDGTSGRDNEQFF.

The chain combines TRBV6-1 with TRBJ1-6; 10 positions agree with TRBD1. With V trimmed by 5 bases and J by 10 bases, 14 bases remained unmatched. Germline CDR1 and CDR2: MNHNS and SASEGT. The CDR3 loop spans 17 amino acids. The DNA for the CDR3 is TGTGCCAGCAGTCCCCCACGGGACAGGGGATCGAGCTCACCCCTCCACTTT. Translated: CASSPPRDRGSSSPLHF.

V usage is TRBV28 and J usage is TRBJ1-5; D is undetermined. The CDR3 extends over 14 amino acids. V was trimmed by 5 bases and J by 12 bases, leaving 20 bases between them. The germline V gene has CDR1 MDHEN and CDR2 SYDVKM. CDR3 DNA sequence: TGTGCCAGCAGTGGCGGGTTTTACTGGACGTACCAGCATTTT. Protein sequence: CASSGGFYWTYQHF.

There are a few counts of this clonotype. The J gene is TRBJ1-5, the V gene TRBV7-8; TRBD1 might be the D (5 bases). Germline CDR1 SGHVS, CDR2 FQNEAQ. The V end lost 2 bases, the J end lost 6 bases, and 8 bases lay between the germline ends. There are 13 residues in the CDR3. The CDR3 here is CASSLTGRQPQHF. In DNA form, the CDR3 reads TGTGCCAGCAGCTTAACGGGGCGTCAGCCCCAGCATTTT. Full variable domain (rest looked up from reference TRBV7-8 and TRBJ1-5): GAGVSQSPRYKVAKRGQDVALRCDPISGHVSLFWYQQALGQGPEFLTYFQNEAQLDKSGLPSDRFFAERPEGSVSTLKIQRTQQEDSAVYLCASSLTGRQPQHFGDGTRLSIL.

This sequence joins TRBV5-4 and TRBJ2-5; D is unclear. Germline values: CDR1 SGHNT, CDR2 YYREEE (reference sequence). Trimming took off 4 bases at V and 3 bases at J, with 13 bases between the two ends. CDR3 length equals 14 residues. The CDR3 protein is CASSHILVEETQYF. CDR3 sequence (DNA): TGTGCCAGCAGCCACATCCTAGTGGAAGAGACCCAGTACTTC.

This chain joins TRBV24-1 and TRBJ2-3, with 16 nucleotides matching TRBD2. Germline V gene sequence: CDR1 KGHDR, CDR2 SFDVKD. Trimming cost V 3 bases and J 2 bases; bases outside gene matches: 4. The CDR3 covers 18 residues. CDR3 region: CATSDPGTSGRVTDTQYF. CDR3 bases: TGTGCCACCAGTGATCCCGGGACTAGCGGGAGGGTCACAGATACGCAGTATTTT.

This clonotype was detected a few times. The CDR3 is CASSRDQETQYF. The CDR3 coding sequence is TGTGCCAGCAGCCGGGACCAAGAGACCCAGTACTTC. The J gene is TRBJ2-5, the V gene TRBV7-9; D unresolved. This CDR3 contains 12 residues. Germline V CDR1 and CDR2: SEHNR, FQNEAQ (reference sequence). V was pared by 5 bases and J by 0 bases, with 4 bases between.

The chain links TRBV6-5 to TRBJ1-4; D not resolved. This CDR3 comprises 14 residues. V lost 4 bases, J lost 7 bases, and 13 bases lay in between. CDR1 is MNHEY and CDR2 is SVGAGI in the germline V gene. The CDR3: CASSSQGSLEKLFF. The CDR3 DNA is TGTGCCAGCAGTTCCCAAGGATCGCTTGAAAAACTGTTTTTT.

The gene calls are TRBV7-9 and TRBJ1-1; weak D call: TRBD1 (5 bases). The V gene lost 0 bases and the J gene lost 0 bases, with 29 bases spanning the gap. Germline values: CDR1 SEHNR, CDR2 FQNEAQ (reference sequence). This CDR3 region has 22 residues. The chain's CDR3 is CASSLASLRRRNGDLMNTEAFF. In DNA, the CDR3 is TGTGCCAGCAGCTTAGCGTCGCTTCGTAGAAGGAATGGGGACCTCATGAACACTGAAGCTTTCTTT.

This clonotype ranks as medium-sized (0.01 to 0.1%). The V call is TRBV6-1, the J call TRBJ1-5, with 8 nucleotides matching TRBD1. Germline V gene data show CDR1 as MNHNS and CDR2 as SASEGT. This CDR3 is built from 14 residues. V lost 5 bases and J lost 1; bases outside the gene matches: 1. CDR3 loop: CASSRQGSNQPQHF. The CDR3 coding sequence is TGTGCCAGCAGTCGACAGGGGAGCAATCAGCCCCAGCATTTT.

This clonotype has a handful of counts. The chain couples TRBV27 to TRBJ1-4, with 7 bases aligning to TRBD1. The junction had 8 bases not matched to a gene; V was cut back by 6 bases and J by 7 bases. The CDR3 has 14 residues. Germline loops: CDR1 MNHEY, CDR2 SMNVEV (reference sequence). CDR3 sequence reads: CASSRTGQLEKLFF. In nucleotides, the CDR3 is TGTGCCAGCAGCCGGACAGGCCAACTTGAAAAACTGTTTTTT.

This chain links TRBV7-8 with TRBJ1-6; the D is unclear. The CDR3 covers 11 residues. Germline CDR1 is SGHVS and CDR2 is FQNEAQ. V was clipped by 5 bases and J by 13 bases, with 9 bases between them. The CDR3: CASSHDSPLHF. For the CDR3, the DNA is TGTGCCAGCAGCCACGACTCCCCCCTCCACTTT.

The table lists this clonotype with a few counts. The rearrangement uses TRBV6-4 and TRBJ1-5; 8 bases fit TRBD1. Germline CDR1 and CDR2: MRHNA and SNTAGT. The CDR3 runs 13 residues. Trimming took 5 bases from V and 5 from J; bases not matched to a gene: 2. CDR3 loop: CASSLTGDQPQHF. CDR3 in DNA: TGTGCCAGCAGTCTGACAGGGGATCAGCCCCAGCATTTT.

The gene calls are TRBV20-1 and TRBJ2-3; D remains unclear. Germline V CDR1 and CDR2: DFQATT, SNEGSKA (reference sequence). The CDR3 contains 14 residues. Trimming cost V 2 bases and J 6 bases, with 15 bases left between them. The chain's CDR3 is CSARTTPPRDTQYF. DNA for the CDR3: TGCAGTGCTAGAACAACTCCCCCGCGGGATACGCAGTATTTT.

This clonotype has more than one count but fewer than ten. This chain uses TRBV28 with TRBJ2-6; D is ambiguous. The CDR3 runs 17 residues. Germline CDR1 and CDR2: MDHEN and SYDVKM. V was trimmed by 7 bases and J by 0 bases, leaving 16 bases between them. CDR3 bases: TGTGCCAGCAACCAACAGCCCAGCATCTCTGGGGCCAACGTCCTGACTTTC. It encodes CASNQQPSISGANVLTF.

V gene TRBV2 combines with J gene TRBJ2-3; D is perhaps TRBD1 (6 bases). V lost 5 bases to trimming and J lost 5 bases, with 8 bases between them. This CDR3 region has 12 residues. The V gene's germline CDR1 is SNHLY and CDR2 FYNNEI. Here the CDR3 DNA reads TGTGCCAGCAGTATACAGGGAGATACGCAGTATTTT. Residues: CASSIQGDTQYF.